These 24 T cell receptor beta chains came from one sample sequenced in a study of T cell responses to AZD1222 COVID-19 vaccine (dated by TCRdb to about 2021). Library generation was performed with the immunoSEQ multiplex PCR assay. In TCRdb, the immuneACCESS table is reduced to in-frame sequences with V and J assigned. These tables do not hold every clone; where another copy was compared, an unresolved V gene accounts for under half, and the others remain unexplained. The sample table contains roughly 33,000 clones; only one count was recorded for around three quarters of them. Together, the top ten hold roughly 4% of the sample. In the paper's terms, the time point label means: about 28 days (+/-7) after the second vaccine dose. The material was peripheral blood, obtained 28 days after the second AZD1222 dose. These receptor sequences come from an adult who received the AZD1222 COVID-19 vaccine.

CDR3: CASSGGRGETQYF. CDR3 nucleotides: TGTGCCAGCAGTGGGGGGCGCGGGGAGACCCAGTACTTC. This chain links TRBV7-3 with TRBJ2-5; D possibly matches TRBD1 or TRBD2 (6 bases each). The CDR3 covers 13 residues. Trimming cost V 6 bases and J 5 bases, with 13 bases left between them. Germline V gene sequence: CDR1 SGHTA, CDR2 FQGTGA.

The chain recombines TRBV18 with TRBJ1-6; D is perhaps TRBD1 (6 bases). The ends were cut back, 0 bases at V and 9 bases at J, with 15 bases in the middle. The germline V gene encodes CDR1 KGHSH and CDR2 LQKENI. CDR3 size: 16 residues. CDR3 amino acids: CASSPPSGQFRSPLHF. CDR3 coding DNA: TGTGCCAGCTCACCACCGAGCGGACAGTTTCGTTCACCCCTCCACTTT.

V usage is TRBV7-2 and J usage is TRBJ2-6, with D possibly being TRBD1 (6 bases). Germline CDR1 SGHTA, CDR2 FQGNSA. The CDR3 consists of 17 residues. V dropped 4 bases and J dropped 0 bases, with 13 bases sitting between them. The CDR3 DNA follows: TGTGCCAGCAGCTCGACAGGAAGCTACTCTGGGGCCAACGTCCTGACTTTC. Protein product: CASSSTGSYSGANVLTF.

The J gene is TRBJ2-7, the V gene TRBV19, with a tentative D call TRBD1 (6 bases). Germline lookup yields CDR1 LNHDA and CDR2 SQIVND (reference sequence). The CDR3 extends over 19 amino acids. V lost 7 bases to trimming and J lost 3 bases, with 31 bases between them. This chain's CDR3 is CASTTNTNGQTLNFYEQYF. Here the CDR3 DNA reads TGTGCCAGTACCACAAACACCAATGGACAGACACTTAATTTCTACGAGCAGTACTTC.

The rearrangement joins TRBV5-1 to TRBJ2-2; TRBD1 is a possible D gene (5 bases). The CDR3 has 15 residues. Germline CDR1 SGHRS, CDR2 YFSETQ. V was shortened by 1 base and J by 7 bases, with 14 bases between the two germline ends. The CDR3 loop is CASSLTSRTNGELFF. CDR3 nucleotide sequence: TGCGCCAGCAGCTTGACGTCCCGGACAAACGGGGAGCTGTTTTTT. Variable domain in full (rest from reference TRBV5-1 and TRBJ2-2): KAGVTQTPRYLIKTRGQQVTLSCSPISGHRSVSWYQQTPGQGLQFLFEYFSETQRNKGNFPGRFSGRQFSNSRSEMNVSTLELGDSALYLCASSLTSRTNGELFFGEGSRLTVL.

The CDR3 loop reads CASSMGVYGYGYTF. The CDR3 DNA follows: TGTGCCAGTAGTATGGGGGTATATGGCTATGGCTACACCTTC. The chain combines TRBV19 with TRBJ1-2; D is perhaps TRBD1 (5 bases). The CDR3 length is 14 residues. The V gene's germline CDR1 is LNHDA and CDR2 SQIVND (reference sequence). V gave up 3 bases and J gave up 4 bases, with 12 bases separating them.

The chain carries TRBV6-5 and TRBJ1-2; tentatively, D is TRBD1 (5 bases). The CDR3 sequence is 14 residues long. V dropped 8 bases and J dropped 5 bases, with 18 bases sitting between them. Per germline, CDR1 MNHEY and CDR2 SVGAGI. The CDR3 nucleotides are TGTGCCAGCCGTCAAAGTGGGGCGGATTATGGCTACACCTTC. As protein: CASRQSGADYGYTF.

The V and J genes are TRBV27 and TRBJ1-5, with D perhaps TRBD1 (6 bases). Trimming shortened V by 6 bases and J by 3 bases, and 12 bases separated the two germline ends. Germline V gives CDR1 MNHEY, CDR2 SMNVEV (reference sequence). The CDR3 spans 14 residues. The CDR3 protein is CASRPGQLNQPQHF. The CDR3 DNA reads as TGTGCCAGCAGACCCGGACAGCTCAATCAGCCCCAGCATTTT.

The chain links TRBV28 to TRBJ2-6; D gene ambiguous. The CDR3 covers 15 residues. V was trimmed by 3 bases and J by 3 bases, leaving 9 bases between them. Germline V gives CDR1 MDHEN, CDR2 SYDVKM. DNA of the CDR3: TGTGCCAGCAGTTTCCTTGCTGGTGGGGCCAACGTCCTGACTTTC. It encodes CASSFLAGGANVLTF. Looking up the rest from reference TRBV28 and TRBJ2-6 gives the full variable domain: DVKVTQSSRYLVKRTGEKVFLECVQDMDHENMFWYRQDPGLGLRLIYFSYDVKMKEKGDIPEGYSVSREKKERFSLILESASTNQTSMYLCASSFLAGGANVLTFGAGSRLTVL.

The rearrangement joins TRBV2 to TRBJ1-2; no clear D gene. CDR3 length: 12 amino acids. With 1 base removed from V and 7 bases from J, the gap between germline ends came to 7 bases. CDR1 is SNHLY, CDR2 FYNNEI, per germline. The CDR3 sequence is CASSEGWSGYTF. The CDR3 coding sequence is TGTGCCAGCAGTGAAGGTTGGAGTGGCTACACCTTC. The whole variable domain, filled in from reference TRBV2 and TRBJ1-2, reads EPEVTQTPSHQVTQMGQEVILRCVPISNHLYFYWYRQILGQKVEFLVSFYNNEISEKSEIFDDQFSVERPDGSNFTLKIRSTKLEDSAMYFCASSEGWSGYTFGSGTRLTVV.

This chain connects TRBV6-5 to TRBJ1-3; D gene unclear. CDR3 length equals 13 residues. From germline, CDR1 is MNHEY and CDR2 SVGAGI. Trimming took 10 bases from V and 5 from J, leaving 15 bases between them. The chain's CDR3 is CATRSYPRNTIYF. The CDR3 DNA sequence: TGTGCCACTCGAAGCTATCCAAGAAACACCATATATTTT.

This sequence joins TRBV21-1 and TRBJ2-7; the table names TRBD2, a call not compared with the DNA. TRBV21-1 is described as a pseudogene. The CDR3 is 15 residues long. This chain's CDR3 is CASSKAPPGGDEQYV. The DNA for the CDR3 is TGTGCCAGCAGCAAGGCCCCCCCTGGAGGGGACGAGCAGTACGTC.

The genes are TRBV18 and TRBJ1-6; 8 nucleotides align to TRBD1. Germline CDR1 is KGHSH and CDR2 is LQKENI. V gave up 3 bases and J gave up 7 bases; unmatched junction bases: 5. The CDR3 sequence is 15 residues long. CDR3 DNA: TGTGCCAGCTCACCCGGACAGGGTCGAAATTCACCCCTCCACTTT. Translating gives CASSPGQGRNSPLHF.

The rearrangement uses TRBV6-5 and TRBJ2-5; no definite D call. Per the germline V gene, CDR1 is MNHEY and CDR2 is SVGAGI. V was clipped by 5 bases and J by 5 bases, with 12 bases between them. The CDR3 is 13 residues long. The CDR3 DNA is TGTGCCAGCAGTAAGGACCGGTCCGAGACCCAGTACTTC. Translation: CASSKDRSETQYF.

This clone has just a few counts. The V gene is TRBV5-4, the J gene TRBJ2-2; 7 nucleotides agree with TRBD2. The CDR3 has 16 residues. V gave up 4 bases and J gave up 4 bases; unmatched junction bases: 10. Looked up from germline, CDR1 is SGHNT and CDR2 is YYREEE (reference sequence). In DNA, the CDR3 is TGTGCCAGCAGCCTACGCTGGGGGGGAGGCACCGGGGAGCTGTTTTTT. It codes for CASSLRWGGGTGELFF.

The chain uses TRBV2 and TRBJ2-4; the D gene is possibly TRBD2 (6 bases). The CDR3 extends over 16 amino acids. CDR1 and CDR2 (germline): SNHLY, FYNNEI. The V and J ends lost 6 bases and 6 bases respectively, with 21 bases between them. CDR3 DNA sequence: TGTGCCAGCAGGAAGGGGCTCGGAGGGAAGTCAAACATTCAGTACTTC. This codes for CASRKGLGGKSNIQYF.

This chain links TRBV11-3 with TRBJ2-1; TRBD1 is a possible D gene (6 bases). From germline, CDR1 is SGHNT and CDR2 YENEEA. V lost 5 bases, J lost 10 bases, and 9 bases lay in between. The CDR3 has 11 amino acids. This CDR3 is CASSADREQFF. CDR3 nucleotides: TGTGCCAGCAGCGCCGACAGGGAGCAGTTCTTC.

The J gene is TRBJ2-1, the V gene TRBV6-5; D call uncertain. CDR3 length equals 15 residues. Between the trimmed V and J ends, which lost 0 bases and 4 bases, there was a span of 10 bases. Germline CDR1 is MNHEY and CDR2 is SVGAGI. The CDR3 nucleotides read TGTGCCAGCAGTTACTCGTACGAGGTATACAATGAGCAGTTCTTC. Protein product: CASSYSYEVYNEQFF.

This sequence joins TRBV18 and TRBJ1-5; possible D gene TRBD1, 5 bases. Between the trimmed V and J ends, which lost 2 bases and 5 bases, there was a span of 7 bases. The CDR3 totals 13 residues. Germline V gene data show CDR1 as KGHSH and CDR2 as LQKENI. The CDR3 spells CASSPGADQPQHF. The CDR3 DNA reads as TGTGCCAGCTCACCAGGGGCCGATCAGCCCCAGCATTTT. The full variable domain, with the rest looked up from reference TRBV18 and TRBJ1-5, is NAGVMQNPRHLVRRRGQEARLRCSPMKGHSHVYWYRQLPEEGLKFMVYLQKENIIDESGMPKERFSAEFPKEGPSILRIQQVVRGDSAAYFCASSPGADQPQHFGDGTRLSIL.

The chain joins TRBV10-3 to TRBJ1-1, with 7 bases aligning to TRBD1. V shed 2 bases, J shed 6 bases, and the junction held 15 bases outside the gene matches. The CDR3 spans 17 residues. Germline CDR1 ENHRY, CDR2 SYGVKD. CDR3 nucleotides: TGTGCCATCAGTGAGGGAGACTTAAGGACAGGTTGGGCTGAAGCTTTCTTT. It yields the protein CAISEGDLRTGWAEAFF.

V gene TRBV27 combines with J gene TRBJ1-2; 9 bases agree with TRBD1. The CDR3 extends over 14 amino acids. Losses at the gene ends were 2 bases for V and 6 bases for J; bases not matched to a gene: 4. CDR1 and CDR2 from the germline V gene are MNHEY and SMNVEV (reference sequence). CDR3 sequence reads: CASSLNRGRHGYTF. In nucleotides, the CDR3 is TGTGCCAGCAGTTTAAACAGGGGGCGCCATGGCTACACCTTC.

The chain joins TRBV10-3 to TRBJ2-7, with D perhaps matching TRBD2 (7 bases). The length of the CDR3 is 13 residues. Per the germline V gene, CDR1 is ENHRY and CDR2 is SYGVKD. V lost 4 bases and J 6 bases, leaving 13 bases between the germline ends. The CDR3: CAISVAGAGEQYV. The CDR3, as DNA: TGTGCCATCAGTGTGGCGGGGGCAGGCGAGCAGTACGTC.

This chain joins TRBV28 and TRBJ2-7; D is perhaps TRBD2 (5 bases). The germline V gene encodes CDR1 MDHEN and CDR2 SYDVKM. The V gene lost 4 bases and the J gene lost 12 bases, with 13 bases spanning the gap. This CDR3 is built from 11 residues. The CDR3 bases are TGTGCCAGCAGTTCCACTAGATCAAGGTACTTC. Its translation is CASSSTRSRYF.

V is TRBV7-2 and J is TRBJ1-5; D not certain. V dropped 2 bases and J dropped 0 bases, with 8 bases sitting between them. The CDR3 consists of 15 residues. Germline V gene data show CDR1 as SGHTA and CDR2 as FQGNSA. The CDR3 DNA reads TGTGCCAGCAGCTTATCTGATAATAGCAATCAGCCCCAGCATTTT. As protein: CASSLSDNSNQPQHF.